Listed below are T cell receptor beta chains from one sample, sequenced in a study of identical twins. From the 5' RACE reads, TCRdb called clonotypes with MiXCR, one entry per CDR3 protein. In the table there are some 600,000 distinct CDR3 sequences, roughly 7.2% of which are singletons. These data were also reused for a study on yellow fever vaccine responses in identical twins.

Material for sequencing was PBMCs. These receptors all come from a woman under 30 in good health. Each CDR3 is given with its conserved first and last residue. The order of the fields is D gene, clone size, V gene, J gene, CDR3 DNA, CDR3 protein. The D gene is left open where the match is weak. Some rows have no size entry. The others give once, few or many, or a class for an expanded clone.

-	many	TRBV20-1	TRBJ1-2	TGCAGTGCTAGTCTGGGGGGAGGGGTTAACTATGGCTACACCTTC	CSASLGGGVNYGYTF
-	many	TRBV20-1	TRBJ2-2	TGCAGTGCTATGGGGGCTAAGGCCGGGGAGCTGTTTTTT	CSAMGAKAGELFF
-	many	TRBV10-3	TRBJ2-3	TGTGCCATCAGTGGGCCATCAGACGGGACCACCTCCACAGATACGCAGTATTTT	CAISGPSDGTTSTDTQYF
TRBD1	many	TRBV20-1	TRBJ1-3	TGCAGTGCTAGGGGGAACGACAGGGGAACAGGAAACACCATATATTTT	CSARGNDRGTGNTIYF
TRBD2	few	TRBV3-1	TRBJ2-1	TGTGCCAGCAGCCTAATGACTAGCGGGAGCAAGCAGTTCTTC	CASSLMTSGSKQFF
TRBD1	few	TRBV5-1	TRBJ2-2	TGCGCCAGCTCGGGACAGTTAAACACCGGGGAGCTGTTTTTT	CASSGQLNTGELFF
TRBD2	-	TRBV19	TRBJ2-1	TGTGCCAGTAGTATATCCGCGGGGGGCTGGACGGGGCAGTTCTTC	CASSISAGGWTGQFF
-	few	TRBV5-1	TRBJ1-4	TGCGCCAGCAGCACTGGACACAGTAATGAAAAACTGTTTTTT	CASSTGHSNEKLFF
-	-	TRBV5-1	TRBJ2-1	TGCGCCAGCAGCTTGTCCACGGGGGTCAATGAGCAGTTCTTC	CASSLSTGVNEQFF
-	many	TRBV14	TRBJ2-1	TGTGCCAGCAGCCAAATCCGGGGAAATGAGCAGTTCTTC	CASSQIRGNEQFF
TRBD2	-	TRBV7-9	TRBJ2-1	TGTGCCAGCAGCTTTGGGAGCGGGGGGCCCTACAATGAGCAGTTCTTC	CASSFGSGGPYNEQFF
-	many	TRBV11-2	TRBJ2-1	TGTGCCAGCAGCTTAGAGGGGGGAGTGACAGGGTATTCCTACAATGAGCAGTTCTTC	CASSLEGGVTGYSYNEQFF
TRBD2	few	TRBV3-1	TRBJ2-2	TGTGCCAGCAGCCAAGGGCGCCTAGCGGGGAAACCCGGGGAGCTGTTTTTT	CASSQGRLAGKPGELFF
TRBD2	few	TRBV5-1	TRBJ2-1	TGCGCCAGCAGCTTGTTTAGCGGGAGTGGTAATGAGCAGTTCTTC	CASSLFSGSGNEQFF
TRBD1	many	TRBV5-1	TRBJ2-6	TGCGCCAGCAGCTCGACAGGGGAGCGTGGGGCCAACGTCCTGACTTTC	CASSSTGERGANVLTF
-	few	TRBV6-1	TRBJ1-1	TGTGCCAGCATACTTACAGGCATGAACACTGAAGCTTTCTTT	CASILTGMNTEAFF
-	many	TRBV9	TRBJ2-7	TGTGCCAGCAGCGTAGACGCGGATACATACGAGCAGTACTTC	CASSVDADTYEQYF
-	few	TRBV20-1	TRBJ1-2	TGCAGTGCTAGTGATCAGGGGACTAACTATGGCTACACCTTC	CSASDQGTNYGYTF
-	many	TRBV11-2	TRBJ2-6	TGTGCCAGCAGCTTAGGGAACTCTGGGGCCAACGTCCTGACTTTC	CASSLGNSGANVLTF
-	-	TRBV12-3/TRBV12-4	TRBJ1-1	TGTGCCAGCAGCGAAGGGGGGGCGCAGGGGAAAACTTTCTTT	CASSEGGAQGKTFF
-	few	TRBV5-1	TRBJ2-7	TGCGCCAGCAGCTTGGGAGGCCCAGACGAGCAGTACTTC	CASSLGGPDEQYF
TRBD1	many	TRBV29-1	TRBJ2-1	TGCAGCTCCGCGGGGGACAGGGGGCAATACAATGAGCAGTTCTTC	CSSAGDRGQYNEQFF
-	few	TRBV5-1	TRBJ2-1	TGCGCCAGCAGCAAGGAAAGGGATGAGCAGTTCTTC	CASSKERDEQFF
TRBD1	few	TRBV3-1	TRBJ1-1	TGTGCCAGCAGCCAGATCTCGACAGGGGCTGAAGCTTTCTTT	CASSQISTGAEAFF
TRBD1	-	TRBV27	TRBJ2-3	TGTGCCAGCAGTACCTACAGGGGCTCTAGCACAGATACGCAGTATTTT	CASSTYRGSSTDTQYF
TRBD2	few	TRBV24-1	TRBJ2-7	TGTGCCACTTCCGGGACTAACTCCTACGAGCAGTACTTC	CATSGTNSYEQYF